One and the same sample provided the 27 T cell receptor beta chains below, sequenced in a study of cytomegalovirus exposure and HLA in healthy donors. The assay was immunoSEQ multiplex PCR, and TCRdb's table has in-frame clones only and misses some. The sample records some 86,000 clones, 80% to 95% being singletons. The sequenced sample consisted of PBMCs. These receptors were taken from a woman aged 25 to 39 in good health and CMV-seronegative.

CDR3 sequence (DNA): TGTGCCAGCAGCCCCACCGTTGGAGACTATGGCTACACCTTC. It translates to CASSPTVGDYGYTF. The J gene is TRBJ1-2, the V gene TRBV7-2; unclear D gene. Germline CDR1 is SGHTA and CDR2 is FQGNSA. V was shortened by 5 bases and J by 3 bases, with 13 bases between the two germline ends. The CDR3 sequence is 14 residues long.

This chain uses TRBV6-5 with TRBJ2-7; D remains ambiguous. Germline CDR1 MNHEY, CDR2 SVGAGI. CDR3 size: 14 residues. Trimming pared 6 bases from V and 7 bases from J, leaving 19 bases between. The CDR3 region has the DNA TGTGCCAGCAGAACAGACCCCCCCGCCACAGAGCAGTACTTC. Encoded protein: CASRTDPPATEQYF.

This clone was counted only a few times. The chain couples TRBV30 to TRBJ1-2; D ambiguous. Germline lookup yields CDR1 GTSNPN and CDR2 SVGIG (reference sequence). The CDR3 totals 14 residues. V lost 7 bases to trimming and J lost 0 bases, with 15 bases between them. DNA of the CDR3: TGTGCCTCCGGAGTGCGGATAACTAACTATGGCTACACCTTC. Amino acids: CASGVRITNYGYTF.

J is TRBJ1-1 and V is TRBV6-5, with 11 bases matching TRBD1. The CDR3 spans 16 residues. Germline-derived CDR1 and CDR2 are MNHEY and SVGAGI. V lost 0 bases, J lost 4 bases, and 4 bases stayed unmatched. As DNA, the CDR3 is TGTGCCAGCAGTTACTCTTGGACAGGGGGCGGCACTGAAGCTTTCTTT. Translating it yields CASSYSWTGGGTEAFF.

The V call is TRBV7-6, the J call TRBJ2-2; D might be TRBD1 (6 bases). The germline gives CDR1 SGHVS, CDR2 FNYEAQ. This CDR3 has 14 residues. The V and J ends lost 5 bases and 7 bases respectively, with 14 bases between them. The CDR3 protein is CASSLTGLNGELFF. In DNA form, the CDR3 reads TGTGCCAGCAGCCTTACAGGGTTAAACGGGGAGCTGTTTTTT. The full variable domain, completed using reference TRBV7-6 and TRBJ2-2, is GAGVSQSPRYKVTKRGQDVALRCDPISGHVSLYWYRQALGQGPEFLTYFNYEAQQDKSGLPNDRFSAERPEGSISTLTIQRTEQRDSAMYRCASSLTGLNGELFFGEGSRLTVL.

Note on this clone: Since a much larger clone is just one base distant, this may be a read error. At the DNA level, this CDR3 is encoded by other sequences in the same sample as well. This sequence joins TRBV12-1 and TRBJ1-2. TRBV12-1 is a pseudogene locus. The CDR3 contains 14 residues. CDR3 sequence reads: CASSFCRGRNGYTF. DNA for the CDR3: TGCGCCAGCAGCTTTTGTAGAGGGAGGAATGGCTACACCTTC.

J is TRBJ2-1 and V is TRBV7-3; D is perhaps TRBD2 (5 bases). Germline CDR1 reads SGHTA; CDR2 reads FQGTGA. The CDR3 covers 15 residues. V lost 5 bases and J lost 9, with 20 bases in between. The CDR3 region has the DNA TGTGCCAGCAGCCCCGCGGGCCTAGACTATGGTGAGCAGTTCTTC. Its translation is CASSPAGLDYGEQFF.

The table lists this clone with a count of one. The DNA of the CDR3 is TGTGCCACCAGCTCGAGGCTAGGGGCCCAAAGGGCGCAGTATTTT. It codes for CATSSRLGAQRAQYF. This rearrangement joins TRBV15 to TRBJ2-3, with D maybe TRBD1 (5 bases). The germline V gene encodes CDR1 LNHNV and CDR2 YYDKDF (reference sequence). This CDR3 spans 15 amino acids. Trimming took off 5 bases at V and 10 bases at J, with 22 bases between the two ends.

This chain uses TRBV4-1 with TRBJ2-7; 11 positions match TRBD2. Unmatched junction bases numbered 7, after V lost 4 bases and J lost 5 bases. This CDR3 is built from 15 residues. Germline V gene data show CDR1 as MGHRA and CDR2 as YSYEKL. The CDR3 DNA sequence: TGCGCCAGCAGCCTTGAGCCGACTAGCGGGAACGAGCAGTACTTC. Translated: CASSLEPTSGNEQYF.

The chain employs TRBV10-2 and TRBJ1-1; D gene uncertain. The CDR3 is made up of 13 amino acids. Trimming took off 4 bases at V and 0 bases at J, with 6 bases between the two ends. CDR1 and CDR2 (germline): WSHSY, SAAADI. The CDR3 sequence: CASSVSVNTEAFF. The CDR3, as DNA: TGCGCCAGCAGTGTTTCAGTGAACACTGAAGCTTTCTTT.

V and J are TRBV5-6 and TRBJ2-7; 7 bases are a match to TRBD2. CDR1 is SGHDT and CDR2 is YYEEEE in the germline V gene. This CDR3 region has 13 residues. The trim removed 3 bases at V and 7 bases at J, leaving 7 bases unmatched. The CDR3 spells CASSYDWGGEQYF. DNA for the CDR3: TGTGCCAGCAGCTATGACTGGGGAGGGGAGCAGTACTTC.

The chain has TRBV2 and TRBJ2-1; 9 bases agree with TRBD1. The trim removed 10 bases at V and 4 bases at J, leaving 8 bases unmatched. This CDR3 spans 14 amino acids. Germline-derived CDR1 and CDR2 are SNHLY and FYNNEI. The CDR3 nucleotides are TGTGCCACCAGGAGGGACAGGGCATACAATGAGCAGTTCTTC. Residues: CATRRDRAYNEQFF.

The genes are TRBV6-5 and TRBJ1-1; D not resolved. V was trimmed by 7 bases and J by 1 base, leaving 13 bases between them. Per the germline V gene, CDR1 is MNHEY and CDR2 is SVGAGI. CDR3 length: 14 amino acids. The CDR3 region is CASKGRARNTEAFF. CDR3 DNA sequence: TGTGCCAGCAAAGGGAGGGCCCGGAACACTGAAGCTTTCTTT.

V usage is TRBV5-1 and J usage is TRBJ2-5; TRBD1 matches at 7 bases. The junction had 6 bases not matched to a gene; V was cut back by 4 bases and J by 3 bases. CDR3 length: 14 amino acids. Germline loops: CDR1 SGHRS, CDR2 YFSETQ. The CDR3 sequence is CASSARDSKETQYF. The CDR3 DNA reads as TGCGCCAGCAGCGCCCGGGACAGTAAAGAGACCCAGTACTTC.

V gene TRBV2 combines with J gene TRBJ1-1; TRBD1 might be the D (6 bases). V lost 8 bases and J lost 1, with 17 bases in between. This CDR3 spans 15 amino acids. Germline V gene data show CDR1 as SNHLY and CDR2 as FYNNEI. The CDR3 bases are TGTGCCAGCCAGCAGCCATCGGACAGGAACACTGAAGCTTTCTTT. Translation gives CASQQPSDRNTEAFF.

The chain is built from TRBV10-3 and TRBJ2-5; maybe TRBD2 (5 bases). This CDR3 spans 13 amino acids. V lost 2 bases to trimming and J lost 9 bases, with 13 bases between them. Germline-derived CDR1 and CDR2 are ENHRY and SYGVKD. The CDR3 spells CAISELDGMAQYF. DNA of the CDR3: TGTGCCATCAGTGAGCTGGACGGGATGGCCCAGTACTTC.

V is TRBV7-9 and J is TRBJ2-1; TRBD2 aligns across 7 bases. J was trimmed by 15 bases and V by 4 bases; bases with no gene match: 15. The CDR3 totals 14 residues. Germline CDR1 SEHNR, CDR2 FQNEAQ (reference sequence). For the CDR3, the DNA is TGTGCCAGCAGCTGGGCGGCGGGAGTAGTGGGACTGTTCTTC. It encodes CASSWAAGVVGLFF.

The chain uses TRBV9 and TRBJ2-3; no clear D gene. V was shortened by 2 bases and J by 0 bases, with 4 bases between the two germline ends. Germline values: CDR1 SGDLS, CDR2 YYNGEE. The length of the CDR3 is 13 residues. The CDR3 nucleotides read TGTGCCAGCAGCGTCTCTAGCACAGATACGCAGTATTTT. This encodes CASSVSSTDTQYF.

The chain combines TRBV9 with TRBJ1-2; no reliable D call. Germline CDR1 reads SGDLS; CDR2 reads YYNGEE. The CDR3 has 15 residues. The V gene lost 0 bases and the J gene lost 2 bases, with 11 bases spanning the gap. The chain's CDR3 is CASSVGPNANYGYTF. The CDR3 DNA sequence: TGTGCCAGCAGCGTAGGGCCGAATGCAAACTATGGCTACACCTTC.

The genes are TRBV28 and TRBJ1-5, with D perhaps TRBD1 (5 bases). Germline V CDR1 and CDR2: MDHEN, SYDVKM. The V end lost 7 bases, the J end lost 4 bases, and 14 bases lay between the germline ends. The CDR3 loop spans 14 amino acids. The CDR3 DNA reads TGTGCCAGCATCCTAATCCGGGGGAATCAGCCCCAGCATTTT. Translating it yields CASILIRGNQPQHF.

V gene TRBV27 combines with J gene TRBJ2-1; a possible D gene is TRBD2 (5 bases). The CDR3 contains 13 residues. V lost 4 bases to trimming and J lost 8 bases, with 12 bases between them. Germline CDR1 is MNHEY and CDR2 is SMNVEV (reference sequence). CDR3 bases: TGTGCCAGCAGTTATCTAGGGAGTGATGAGCAGTTCTTC. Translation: CASSYLGSDEQFF.

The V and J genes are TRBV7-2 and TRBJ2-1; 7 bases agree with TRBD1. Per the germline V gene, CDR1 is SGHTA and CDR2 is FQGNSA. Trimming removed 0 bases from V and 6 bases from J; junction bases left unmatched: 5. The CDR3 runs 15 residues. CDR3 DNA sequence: TGTGCCAGCAGCTTAGCCGGGACAGAGTCCAATGAGCAGTTCTTC. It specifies CASSLAGTESNEQFF.

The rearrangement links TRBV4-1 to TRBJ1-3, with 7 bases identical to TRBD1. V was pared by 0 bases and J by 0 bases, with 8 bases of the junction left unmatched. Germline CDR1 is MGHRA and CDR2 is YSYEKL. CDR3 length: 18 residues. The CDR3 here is CASSQERTGLGSGNTIYF. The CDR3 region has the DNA TGCGCCAGCAGCCAAGAACGGACAGGTCTTGGCTCTGGAAACACCATATATTTT.

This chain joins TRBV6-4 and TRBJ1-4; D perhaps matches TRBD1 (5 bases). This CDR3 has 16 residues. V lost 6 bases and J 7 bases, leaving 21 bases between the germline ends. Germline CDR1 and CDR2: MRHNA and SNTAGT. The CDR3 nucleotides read TGTGCCAGCAGCCAGGCCTCGCGGGGCATGCCTGAAAAACTGTTTTTT. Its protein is CASSQASRGMPEKLFF.

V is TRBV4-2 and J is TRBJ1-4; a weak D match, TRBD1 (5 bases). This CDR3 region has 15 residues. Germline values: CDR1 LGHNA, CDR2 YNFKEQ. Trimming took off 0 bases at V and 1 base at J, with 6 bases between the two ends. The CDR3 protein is CASSQETVTNEKLFF. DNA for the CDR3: TGTGCCAGCAGCCAAGAGACAGTAACTAATGAAAAACTGTTTTTT.

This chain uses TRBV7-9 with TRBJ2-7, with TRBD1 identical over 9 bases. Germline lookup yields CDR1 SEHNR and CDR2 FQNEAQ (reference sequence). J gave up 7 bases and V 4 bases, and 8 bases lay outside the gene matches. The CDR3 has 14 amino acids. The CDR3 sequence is CASSSSGTGYEQYF. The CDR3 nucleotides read TGTGCCAGCAGCTCTTCCGGGACAGGGTATGAGCAGTACTTC.

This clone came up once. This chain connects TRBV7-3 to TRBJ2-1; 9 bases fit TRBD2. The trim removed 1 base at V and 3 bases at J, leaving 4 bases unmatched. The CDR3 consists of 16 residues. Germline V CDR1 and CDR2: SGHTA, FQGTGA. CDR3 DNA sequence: TGTGCCAGCAGCTTAAAAATTAGCGGGGGCTACAATGAGCAGTTCTTC. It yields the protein CASSLKISGGYNEQFF.